This TCR beta chain emerged from a study of blood T cells in healthy people across ages. V shed 5 bases and J shed 5 bases, with 13 bases lying between them. Germline V CDR1 and CDR2: DFQATT, SNEGSKA (reference sequence). The CDR3 totals 13 residues. The second PCR ran about 6 to 12 cycles with a sample-barcoded 5' primer and J-beta primers. TCRdb itself ran the 5' RACE reads through MiXCR, one entry per CDR3 protein. Here the sample spans 1.6 million or so distinct CDR3 sequences, about 35% being singletons. Input material: blood. The origin of this receptor is a woman aged 30 to 39 in good health. The genes are TRBV20-1 and TRBJ2-1; D might be TRBD2 (6 bases). CDR3 DNA sequence: TGCAGTGCTCCCGGACTACTCGACAATGAGCAGTTCTTC. Its protein is CSAPGLLDNEQFF.